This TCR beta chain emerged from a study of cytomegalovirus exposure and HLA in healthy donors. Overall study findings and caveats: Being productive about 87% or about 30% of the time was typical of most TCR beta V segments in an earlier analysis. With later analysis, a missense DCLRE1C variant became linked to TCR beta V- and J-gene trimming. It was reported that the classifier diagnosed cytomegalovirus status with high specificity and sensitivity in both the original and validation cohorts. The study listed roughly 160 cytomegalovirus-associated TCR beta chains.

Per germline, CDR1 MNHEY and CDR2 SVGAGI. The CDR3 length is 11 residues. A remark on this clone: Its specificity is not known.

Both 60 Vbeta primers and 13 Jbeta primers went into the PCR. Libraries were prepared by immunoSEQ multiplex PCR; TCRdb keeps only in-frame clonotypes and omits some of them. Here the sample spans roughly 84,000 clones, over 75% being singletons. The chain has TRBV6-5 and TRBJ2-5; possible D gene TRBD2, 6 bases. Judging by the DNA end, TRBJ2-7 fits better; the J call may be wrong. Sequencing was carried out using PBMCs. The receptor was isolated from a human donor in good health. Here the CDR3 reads CASRTSHEQYF. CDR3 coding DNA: TGTGCCAGCAGGACTAGTCACGAGCAGTACTTC.